The 30 T cell receptor beta chains listed next were all sequenced from one sample in a study of Graves' ophthalmopathy and Graves' hyperthyroidism. RNA transcripts provided the template for amplifying TCR beta CDR3 regions. Investigators did first-round RT-PCR with HTBI primers, then second-round multiplex PCR. From the multiplex PCR reads, TCRdb called clonotypes with MiXCR, one entry per CDR3 protein. The repertoire holds 600,000 to 650,000 distinct CDR3 sequences, with over 20% as singletons. The specimen sequenced was peripheral blood. All receptors derive from a woman younger than 35 with stable Graves' hyperthyroidism. Some clones in this sample may be carry-over from other donors' samples.

The chain uses TRBV12-3 or TRBV12-4 and TRBJ1-6; 9 bases agree with TRBD1. The CDR3 is 18 amino acids. With 7 bases clipped from V and 6 bases from J, the junction kept 16 bases outside the gene matches. This chain's CDR3 is CASNNLRQGVIGNSPLHF. The CDR3 nucleotides read TGTGCCAGCAACAATCTTCGACAGGGGGTAATTGGTAATTCACCCCTCCACTTT.

This clonotype was counted at least ten times. This sequence joins TRBV6-2 or TRBV6-3 and TRBJ2-7, with 13 bases aligning to TRBD2. Germline CDR1 reads MNHEY; CDR2 reads SVGEGT. With V trimmed by 5 bases and J by 4 bases, 11 bases remained unmatched. The CDR3 loop spans 17 amino acids. The CDR3: CASSLRGTSGTGYEQYF. In DNA form, the CDR3 reads TGTGCCAGCAGTCTACGGGGGACTAGCGGGACGGGTTACGAGCAGTACTTC.

This clonotype occurred a few times. This sequence joins TRBV30 and TRBJ1-5, with a weak D call TRBD1 (6 bases). The CDR3 is made up of 14 amino acids. From germline, CDR1 is GTSNPN and CDR2 SVGIG (reference sequence). The ends were cut back, 4 bases at V and 6 bases at J, with 16 bases in the middle. This CDR3 reads CAWTDGGAAQPQHF. The CDR3 coding sequence is TGTGCCTGGACGGATGGGGGGGCTGCTCAGCCCCAGCATTTT. Complete variable domain (other parts from reference TRBV30 and TRBJ1-5): SQTIHQWPATLVQPVGSPLSLECTVEGTSNPNLYWYRQAAGRGLQLLFYSVGIGQISSEVPQNLSASRPQDRQFILSSKKLLLSDSGFYLCAWTDGGAAQPQHFGDGTRLSIL.

This chain uses TRBV12-3 or TRBV12-4 with TRBJ1-6, with 7 nucleotides matching TRBD1. After removal of 10 bases from V and 6 bases from J, the junction contained 9 bases not matched to a gene. The CDR3 totals 14 residues. CDR3 protein: CAINPRQGNSPLHF. CDR3 nucleotide sequence: TGTGCCATCAATCCGCGACAGGGTAATTCACCCCTCCACTTT.

This clonotype was detected ten times or more. The chain joins TRBV6-1 to TRBJ1-2; no clear D. The germline V and J ends were trimmed by 1 base and 2 bases, with 17 bases remaining between them. Looked up from germline, CDR1 is MNHNS and CDR2 is SASEGT. The CDR3 sequence is 17 residues long. The CDR3 here is CASSEGDAWQENYGYTF. The DNA for the CDR3 is TGTGCCAGCAGTGAAGGGGATGCTTGGCAGGAGAACTATGGCTACACCTTC.

V usage is TRBV20-1 and J usage is TRBJ2-5, with TRBD1 as a possible D gene (5 bases). Germline loops: CDR1 DFQATT, CDR2 SNEGSKA (reference sequence). The V end was cut by 5 bases, the J end by 4 bases, with 17 bases between. CDR3 length: 14 residues. This chain's CDR3 is CSAGARGLSETQYF. The CDR3 bases are TGCAGTGCTGGGGCGCGTGGTCTTTCAGAGACCCAGTACTTC.

In this sample, this clonotype turned up many times. The V gene is TRBV7-2, the J gene TRBJ1-1; D may be TRBD1 (5 bases). V lost 5 bases and J 1 base, leaving 14 bases between the germline ends. The germline gives CDR1 SGHTA, CDR2 FQGNSA. This CDR3 is 15 amino acids long. The CDR3 spells CASSPPSTGNTEAFF. CDR3 sequence (DNA): TGTGCCAGCAGCCCACCCTCCACAGGGAACACTGAAGCTTTCTTT.

The rearrangement links TRBV12-3 or TRBV12-4 to TRBJ2-4; D possibly uses TRBD1 or TRBD2 (6 bases each). V lost 9 bases and J 1 base, leaving 16 bases between the germline ends. CDR3 length: 15 residues. CDR3: CASLGGRGAKNIQYF. The DNA for the CDR3 is TGTGCCAGTCTAGGGGGGCGAGGGGCCAAAAACATTCAGTACTTC.

In this sample, this clonotype turned up many times. This chain links TRBV5-1 with TRBJ1-2; D is ambiguous. The CDR3 loop spans 15 amino acids. The V and J ends lost 4 bases and 4 bases respectively, with 17 bases between them. Germline CDR1 is SGHRS and CDR2 is YFSETQ. CDR3 region: CASSPSSGELYGYTF. For the CDR3, the DNA is TGCGCCAGCAGCCCTTCTTCGGGTGAGCTCTATGGCTACACCTTC.

This clonotype was recorded many times. The CDR3 DNA is TGTGCCAGCAGTTATGACCGGATCGAGGGCTACACCTTC. Translated, it gives CASSYDRIEGYTF. The V call is TRBV6-5, the J call TRBJ1-2, with D unclear. The CDR3 spans 13 residues. Germline values: CDR1 MNHEY, CDR2 SVGAGI. V was shortened by 3 bases and J by 8 bases, with 13 bases between the two germline ends.

In its sample, this clonotype was seen many times. V usage is TRBV6-5 and J usage is TRBJ2-7; D gene uncertain. Trimming took off 2 bases at V and 3 bases at J, with 11 bases between the two ends. Germline-derived CDR1 and CDR2 are MNHEY and SVGAGI. The CDR3 spans 14 residues. CDR3 coding DNA: TGTGCCAGCAGTTACGTGCGTTCTAACTACGAGCAGTACTTC. Translated: CASSYVRSNYEQYF.

This clonotype has ten or more counts. This chain uses TRBV7-2 with TRBJ1-6, with D unresolved. Germline V gene sequence: CDR1 SGHTA, CDR2 FQGNSA. Trimming took off 5 bases at V and 9 bases at J, with 11 bases between the two ends. The CDR3 extends over 13 amino acids. The CDR3 bases are TGTGCCAGCAGCCCCGAACGGGGTTCACCCCTCCACTTT. Protein product: CASSPERGSPLHF.

This clonotype was recorded at least ten times. This chain uses TRBV13 with TRBJ2-7; TRBD2 is a possible D gene (6 bases). V lost 5 bases and J lost 1, with 12 bases in between. Germline CDR1 PRHDT, CDR2 FYEKMQ (reference sequence). The CDR3 spans 14 residues. CDR3 sequence reads: CASSPRGTSYEQYF. The CDR3 region has the DNA TGTGCCAGCAGCCCCCGAGGGACTTCCTACGAGCAGTACTTC.

In this sample, this clonotype turned up a few times. J is TRBJ1-1 and V is TRBV28; D may be TRBD1 (6 bases). With 0 bases removed from V and 1 base from J, the gap between germline ends came to 9 bases. This CDR3 has 15 residues. Germline-derived CDR1 and CDR2 are MDHEN and SYDVKM. The CDR3 is CASSLWKGGNTEAFF. For the CDR3, the DNA is TGTGCCAGCAGTTTATGGAAGGGGGGGAACACTGAAGCTTTCTTT.

Ten or more counts support this clonotype. The chain employs TRBV7-3 and TRBJ2-7; 8 positions agree with TRBD1. Germline loops: CDR1 SGHTA, CDR2 FQGTGA. The length of the CDR3 is 15 residues. V lost 2 bases and J lost 6; bases outside the gene matches: 9. The CDR3 spells CASSLSAGGASEQYF. Written as DNA, the CDR3 is TGTGCCAGCAGCTTATCGGCAGGGGGCGCTTCCGAGCAGTACTTC. The full variable domain, its missing parts supplied by reference TRBV7-3 and TRBJ2-7, is GAGVSQTPSNKVTEKGKYVELRCDPISGHTALYWYRQSLGQGPEFLIYFQGTGAADDSGLPNDRFFAVRPEGSVSTLKIQRTERGDSAVYLCASSLSAGGASEQYFGPGTRLTVT.

Of note for this clonotype: A much larger clonotype is one base distant, so this may be a read error. V gene TRBV12-3 or TRBV12-4 combines with J gene TRBJ1-5; no clear D. The CDR3 length is 12 residues. Trimming cost V 6 bases and J 9 bases, with 12 bases left between them. CDR3 DNA: TGTGCCAGCAGCCCCCCCCCGGGGCCCCAGCATTTT. It encodes CASSPPPGPQHF.

The J gene is TRBJ2-7, the V gene TRBV6-1; 7 bases agree with TRBD1. Germline V gene lookup returns CDR1 MNHNS and CDR2 SASEGT. The CDR3 contains 13 residues. V lost 6 bases to trimming and J lost 1 base; unmatched junction nucleotides: 3. The CDR3 here is CASRRQGSYEQYF. In DNA form, the CDR3 reads TGTGCCAGCAGAAGACAGGGTTCCTACGAGCAGTACTTC.

This clonotype was seen just once. The rearrangement joins TRBV28 to TRBJ2-7; D is perhaps TRBD1 (6 bases). Germline V gives CDR1 MDHEN, CDR2 SYDVKM. The V end lost 7 bases, the J end lost 4 bases, and 14 bases lay between the germline ends. There are 13 residues in the CDR3. In DNA, the CDR3 is TGTGCCAGCACCATCGACAGGTATTACGAGCAGTACTTC. This sequence encodes CASTIDRYYEQYF.

The rearrangement uses TRBV6-1 and TRBJ1-2; D possibly corresponds to TRBD1 (5 bases). The germline V gene encodes CDR1 MNHNS and CDR2 SASEGT. The CDR3 extends over 13 amino acids. Trimming removed 4 bases from V and 6 bases from J, with 12 bases in between. The CDR3 nucleotides are TGTGCCAGCAGTGCAGCAGGGTTTGATGGCTACACCTTC. As protein: CASSAAGFDGYTF.

This clonotype was counted ten times or more. The V and J genes are TRBV7-3 and TRBJ1-2; D may be TRBD1 (6 bases). This CDR3 has 15 residues. V gave up 0 bases and J gave up 5 bases, with 13 bases separating them. The germline V gene has CDR1 SGHTA and CDR2 FQGTGA. The CDR3 loop is CASSLTPGERYGYTF. In DNA, the CDR3 is TGTGCCAGCAGCTTAACGCCAGGGGAACGTTATGGCTACACCTTC.

This clonotype was recorded at least ten times. The gene calls are TRBV6-5 and TRBJ2-7; TRBD1 aligns across 7 bases. The CDR3 contains 15 residues. V gave up 4 bases and J gave up 0 bases; unmatched junction bases: 6. The germline V gene has CDR1 MNHEY and CDR2 SVGAGI. DNA of the CDR3: TGTGCCAGCAGTTCAACCGGGACAGTCTCCTACGAGCAGTACTTC. Protein: CASSSTGTVSYEQYF.

In this sample, this clonotype turned up once. With a much larger clone just one base away, this may be a read error. V is TRBV28 and J is TRBJ2-5, with D possibly matching TRBD2 (5 bases). Germline loops: CDR1 MDHEN, CDR2 SYDVKM. V lost 10 bases to trimming and J lost 0 bases, with 15 bases between them. There are 14 residues in the CDR3. This CDR3 is CAIRLRENQETQYF. The CDR3 coding sequence is TGTGCCATCAGACTCCGGGAAAACCAAGAGACCCAGTACTTC.

The sample holds many counts of this clonotype. V is TRBV12-3 or TRBV12-4 and J is TRBJ1-2; D unclear. The CDR3 covers 12 residues. Trimming shortened V by 2 bases and J by 8 bases, and 9 bases separated the two germline ends. CDR3 in amino acids: CASSLRGEGYTF. The CDR3 DNA sequence: TGTGCCAGCAGTTTACGTGGGGAGGGCTACACCTTC.

There are many counts of this clonotype. The gene calls are TRBV30 and TRBJ1-5, with 9 bases aligning to TRBD1. V trimming: 4 bases; J trimming: 7 bases; junction bases outside the gene matches: 5. The CDR3 sequence is 13 residues long. The germline V gene encodes CDR1 GTSNPN and CDR2 SVGIG (reference sequence). CDR3 amino acids: CAWNRGQEQPQHF. CDR3 in DNA: TGTGCCTGGAACAGGGGGCAAGAGCAGCCCCAGCATTTT. Full variable domain (missing parts from reference TRBV30 and TRBJ1-5): SQTIHQWPATLVQPVGSPLSLECTVEGTSNPNLYWYRQAAGRGLQLLFYSVGIGQISSEVPQNLSASRPQDRQFILSSKKLLLSDSGFYLCAWNRGQEQPQHFGDGTRLSIL.

This clonotype was seen at least ten times. The chain links TRBV6-1 to TRBJ1-3; D is undetermined. The germline V gene encodes CDR1 MNHNS and CDR2 SASEGT. The V end lost 4 bases, the J end lost 0 bases, and 7 bases lay between the germline ends. The CDR3 runs 14 residues. As DNA, the CDR3 is TGTGCCAGCAGTGGACTCCGCTCTGGAAACACCATATATTTT. Amino acids: CASSGLRSGNTIYF.

This clonotype was seen ten or more times. This chain joins TRBV12-5 and TRBJ2-5; D gene uncertain. With 6 bases removed from V and 3 bases from J, the gap between germline ends came to 11 bases. Germline-derived CDR1 and CDR2 are LGHNT and FRNRAP. The CDR3 is 13 amino acids. The chain's CDR3 is CASGPPGEETQYF. The CDR3 DNA sequence: TGTGCTAGTGGCCCCCCCGGAGAAGAGACCCAGTACTTC.

Concerning this clonotype itself: One end of the junction does not line up with germline, which may come from a read error. The chain links TRBV12-3 or TRBV12-4 to TRBJ1-1; D might be TRBD1 (5 bases). CDR3 length: 13 residues. CDR3 amino acids: CASSQIGVSDAFF. CDR3 DNA sequence: TGTGCCAGCAGTCAGATAGGGGTCTCTGATGCTTTCTTT.

This clonotype was observed many times. The J gene is TRBJ2-7, the V gene TRBV15; possibly TRBD2 for D (5 bases). V was shortened by 4 bases and J by 0 bases, with 7 bases between the two germline ends. In germline, CDR1 is LNHNV, CDR2 YYDKDF (reference sequence). This CDR3 has 13 residues. The CDR3 is CATSMGSSYEQYF. Here the CDR3 DNA reads TGTGCCACCAGCATGGGGAGCTCCTACGAGCAGTACTTC.

CDR3 nucleotides: TGTGCCAGCAGAACTACAGGGTACACTGAAGCTTTCTTT. Its translation is CASRTTGYTEAFF. The chain employs TRBV7-3 and TRBJ1-1; D is possibly TRBD1 (6 bases). The CDR3 is made up of 13 amino acids. Germline assignment: CDR1 SGHTA and CDR2 FQGTGA. The V and J ends lost 6 bases and 3 bases respectively, with 11 bases between them.

The sample holds one count of this clonotype. The chain links TRBV29-1 to TRBJ2-7; 8 nucleotides line up with TRBD1. The CDR3 loop spans 13 amino acids. Germline trimming cut 4 bases from V and 0 bases from J; bases unmatched to any gene: 2. Germline CDR1 is SQVTM and CDR2 is ANQGSEA. CDR3 coding DNA: TGCAGCGTTGGACAGGGGTCCTCCTACGAGCAGTACTTC. Translating it yields CSVGQGSSYEQYF.